This is a list of T cell receptor beta chains from one sample in a study of cytomegalovirus exposure and HLA in healthy donors. The protocol was immunoSEQ multiplex PCR, while the TCRdb copy is restricted to in-frame clones and leaves out a portion. The sample records roughly 98,000 clones, over 65% being singletons. The sample taken for sequencing was PBMCs. All receptors come from a man aged 35-49 years in good health and CMV-seronegative. The CDR3 runs from the conserved cysteine through the conserved F or W. Some rows mark clone size as missing; the rest say once, few, many or name a class of expanded clone.

size,J,V,CDR3
-,TRBJ1-2,TRBV5-1,CASSPDGQGKLSHGYTF
-,TRBJ2-1,TRBV7-9,CASSGRTSRNEQFF
-,TRBJ2-5,TRBV4-2,CASSPQTSGGAETQYF
-,TRBJ1-5,TRBV10-2,CASRQDRGYQPQHF
-,TRBJ2-7,TRBV2,CASSLYEQYF
-,TRBJ2-5,TRBV7-6,CASNRQGAQETQYF
-,TRBJ2-4,TRBV27,CASSLGQGMAKNIQYF
-,TRBJ2-7,TRBV5-4,CASSLSDTPYEQYF
-,TRBJ1-6,TRBV30,CAWGLGNSPLHF
few,TRBJ2-3,TRBV2,CASRGLSTDTQYF
-,TRBJ1-1,TRBV19,CASSIFTGVTWNTEAFF